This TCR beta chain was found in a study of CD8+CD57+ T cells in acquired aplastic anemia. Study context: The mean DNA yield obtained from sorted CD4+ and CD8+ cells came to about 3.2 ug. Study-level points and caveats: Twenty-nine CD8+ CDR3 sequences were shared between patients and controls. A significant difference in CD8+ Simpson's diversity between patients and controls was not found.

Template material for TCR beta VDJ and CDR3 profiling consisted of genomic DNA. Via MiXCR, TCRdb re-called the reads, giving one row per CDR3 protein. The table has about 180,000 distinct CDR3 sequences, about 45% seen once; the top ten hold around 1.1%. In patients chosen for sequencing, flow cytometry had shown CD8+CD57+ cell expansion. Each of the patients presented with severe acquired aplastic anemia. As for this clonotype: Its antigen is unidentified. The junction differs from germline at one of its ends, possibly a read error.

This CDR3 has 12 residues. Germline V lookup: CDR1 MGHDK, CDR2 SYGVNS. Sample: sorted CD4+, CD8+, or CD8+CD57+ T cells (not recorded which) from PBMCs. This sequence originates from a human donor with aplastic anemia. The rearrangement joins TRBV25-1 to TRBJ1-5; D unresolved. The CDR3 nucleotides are TGTGCCAGCAGTGATTGGGGTCAGTCCCAGCATTTT. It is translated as CASSDWGQSQHF.